This TCR beta chain was found in a study of blood T cell repertoires in COVID-19. Some clones are missing from TCRdb's copy, which holds only in-frame ones; the method was immunoSEQ multiplex PCR. The repertoire consists of around 160,000 clones, with 65% to 90% occurring once and the leading ten covering roughly 8%. The CDR3 covers 15 residues. V lost 5 bases and J lost 8; bases outside the gene matches: 10. The germline V gene has CDR1 SGHAT and CDR2 FQNNGV. This clonotype originated in a man in his sixties with acute or convalescent COVID-19. This chain joins TRBV11-2 and TRBJ1-4, with 8 bases matching TRBD1. The sample was peripheral blood. The CDR3 sequence: CASSRRGQGAEKLFF. As DNA, the CDR3 is TGTGCCAGCAGCCGACGTGGACAGGGAGCGGAAAAACTGTTTTTT.